The T cell receptor beta chain under discussion was sequenced for a study of shared clonotypes between healthy human individuals. Generated by immunoSEQ multiplex PCR, the TCRdb table keeps only in-frame clones and is missing some. The sample includes about 610,000 clones, 90% to 97% of them seen just once. Trimming cost V 0 bases and J 8 bases; bases outside gene matches: 5. Germline-derived CDR1 and CDR2 are SGDLS and YYNGEE. CDR3 length equals 15 residues. Cells designated naive CD8 were CD45RO-negative and were positively selected for CCR7, with terminally differentiated effector memory CD45RA+ cells excluded.

The genes are TRBV9 and TRBJ2-1; 10 positions match TRBD2. Sequencing used naive CD8+ T cells sorted from blood. This receptor was taken from a woman in her twenties or thirties in good health. As DNA, the CDR3 is TGTGCCAGCAGCGTAGGAAGCGGGAGGGCCTATGAGCAGTTCTTC. Protein: CASSVGSGRAYEQFF.